This T cell receptor beta chain was captured by sequencing in a study of T cells after yellow fever vaccination. A few counts support this clonotype. What it binds is not known. This CDR3 is built from 15 residues. Germline CDR1 reads SSHAT; CDR2 reads FNYEAQ (reference sequence). V was cut by 2 bases and J by 0 bases, with 11 bases left in between. The TCR cDNA carried a universal primer site and UMIs from 5'RACE template switching. TCRdb recomputed calls from the 5' RACE reads with MiXCR, one row per CDR3 protein. The sample shows about 580,000 distinct CDR3 sequences, about a sixth of them seen only once. Points from the study as a whole: Re-detected after boosting: most primary clones, 96% of CD4 and 88% of CD8.

This receptor was taken from a man between 18 and 35 years old who received the YFV17D yellow fever vaccine. The sequencing here drew on PBMCs, taken 5 to 6 days after the first yellow fever vaccination. J is TRBJ2-7 and V is TRBV7-7; D may match TRBD1 or TRBD2 (5 bases each). This chain's CDR3 is CASSLSPGSSYEQYF. The CDR3 DNA reads TGTGCCAGCAGCTTATCTCCAGGGAGCTCCTACGAGCAGTACTTC.